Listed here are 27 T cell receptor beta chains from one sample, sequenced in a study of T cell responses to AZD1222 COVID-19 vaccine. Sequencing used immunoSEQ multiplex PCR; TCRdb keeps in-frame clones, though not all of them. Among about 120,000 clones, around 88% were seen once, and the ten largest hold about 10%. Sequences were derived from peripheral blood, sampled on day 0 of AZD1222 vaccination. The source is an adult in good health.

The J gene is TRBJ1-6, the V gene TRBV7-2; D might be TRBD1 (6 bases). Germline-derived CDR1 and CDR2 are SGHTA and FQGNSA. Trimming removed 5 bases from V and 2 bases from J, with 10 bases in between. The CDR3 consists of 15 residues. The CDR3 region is CASSLRQAYNSPLHF. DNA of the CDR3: TGTGCCAGCAGCCTCAGACAGGCCTATAATTCACCCCTCCACTTT.

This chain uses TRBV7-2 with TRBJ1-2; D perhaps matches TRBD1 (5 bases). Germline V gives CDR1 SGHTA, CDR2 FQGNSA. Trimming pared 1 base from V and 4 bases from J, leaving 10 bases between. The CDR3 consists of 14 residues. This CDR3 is CASSLERQTYGYTF. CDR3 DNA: TGTGCCAGCAGCTTAGAGCGACAGACCTATGGCTACACCTTC.

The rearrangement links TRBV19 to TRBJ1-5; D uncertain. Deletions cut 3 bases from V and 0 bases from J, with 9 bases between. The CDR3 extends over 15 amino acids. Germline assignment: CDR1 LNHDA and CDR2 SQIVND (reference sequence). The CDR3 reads CASSIYGYSNQPQHF. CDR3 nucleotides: TGTGCCAGTAGTATTTACGGTTATAGCAATCAGCCCCAGCATTTT.

CDR3 nucleotides: TGTGCCAGCAGCCTTACCGGAAACACCATATATTTT. Amino acid sequence: CASSLTGNTIYF. V and J are TRBV7-8 and TRBJ1-3; D remains ambiguous. V lost 5 bases and J 4 bases, leaving 6 bases between the germline ends. From germline, CDR1 is SGHVS and CDR2 FQNEAQ. The CDR3 has 12 amino acids.

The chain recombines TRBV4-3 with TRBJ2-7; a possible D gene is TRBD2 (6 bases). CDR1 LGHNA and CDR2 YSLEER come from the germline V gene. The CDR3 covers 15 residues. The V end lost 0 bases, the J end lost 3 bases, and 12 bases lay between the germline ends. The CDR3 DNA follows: TGCGCCAGCAGCCAAGATGCGGAGGGGCGCTACGAGCAGTACTTC. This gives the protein CASSQDAEGRYEQYF.

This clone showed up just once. CDR3 DNA: TGTGCCAGCAGCCACCCTACCGGTAACATGAACACTGAAGCTTTCTTT. Translated: CASSHPTGNMNTEAFF. The chain couples TRBV3-1 (or the pseudogene TRBV3-2) to TRBJ1-1; D remains unclear. Germline values: CDR1 LGHDT, CDR2 YNNKEL (reference sequence). This CDR3 spans 16 amino acids. V lost 3 bases, J lost 0 bases, and 14 bases lay in between.

CDR3 protein: CASSLLGGVYADTQYF. In DNA, the CDR3 is TGTGCCAGCAGCTTATTAGGAGGGGTGTACGCAGATACGCAGTATTTT. The chain employs TRBV7-2 and TRBJ2-3; D might be TRBD2 (6 bases). The CDR3 contains 16 residues. Germline CDR1 and CDR2: SGHTA and FQGNSA. With 2 bases removed from V and 4 bases from J, the gap between germline ends came to 16 bases.

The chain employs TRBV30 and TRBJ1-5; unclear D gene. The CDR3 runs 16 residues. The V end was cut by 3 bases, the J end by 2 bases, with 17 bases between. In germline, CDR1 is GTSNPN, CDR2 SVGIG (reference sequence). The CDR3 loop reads CAWSATYSTGNQPQHF. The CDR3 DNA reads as TGTGCCTGGAGCGCCACGTACTCCACAGGCAATCAGCCCCAGCATTTT.

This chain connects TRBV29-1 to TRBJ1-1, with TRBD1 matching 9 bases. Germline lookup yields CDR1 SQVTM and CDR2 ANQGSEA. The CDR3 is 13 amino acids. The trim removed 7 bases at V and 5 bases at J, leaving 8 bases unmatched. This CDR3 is CSGLQGAGTEAFF. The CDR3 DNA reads TGCAGCGGCTTACAGGGGGCCGGAACTGAAGCTTTCTTT. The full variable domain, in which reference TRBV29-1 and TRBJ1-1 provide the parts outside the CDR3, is SAVISQKPSRDICQRGTSLTIQCQVDSQVTMMFWYRQQPGQSLTLIATANQGSEATYESGFVIDKFPISRPNLTFSTLTVSNMSPEDSSIYLCSGLQGAGTEAFFGQGTRLTVV.

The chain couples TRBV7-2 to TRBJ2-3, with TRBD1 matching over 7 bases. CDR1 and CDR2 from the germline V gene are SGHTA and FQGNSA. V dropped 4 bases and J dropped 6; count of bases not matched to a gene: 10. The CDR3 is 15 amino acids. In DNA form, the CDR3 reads TGTGCCAGCAGCTCGGGACAGTGGCAGGTGGATACGCAGTATTTT. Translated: CASSSGQWQVDTQYF.

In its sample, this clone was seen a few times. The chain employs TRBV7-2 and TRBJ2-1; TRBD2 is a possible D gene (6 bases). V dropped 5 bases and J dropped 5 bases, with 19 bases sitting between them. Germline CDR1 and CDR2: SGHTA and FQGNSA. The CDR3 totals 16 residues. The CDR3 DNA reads TGTGCCAGCAGCCTTCAACAGGCCGGACTAAACAATGAGCAGTTCTTC. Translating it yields CASSLQQAGLNNEQFF.

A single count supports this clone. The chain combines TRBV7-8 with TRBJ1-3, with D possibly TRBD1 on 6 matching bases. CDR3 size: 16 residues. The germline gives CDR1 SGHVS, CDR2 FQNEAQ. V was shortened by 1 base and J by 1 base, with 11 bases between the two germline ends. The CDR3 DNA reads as TGTGCCAGCAGCTTAGGGACAGTGGCATCTGGAAACACCATATATTTT. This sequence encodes CASSLGTVASGNTIYF.

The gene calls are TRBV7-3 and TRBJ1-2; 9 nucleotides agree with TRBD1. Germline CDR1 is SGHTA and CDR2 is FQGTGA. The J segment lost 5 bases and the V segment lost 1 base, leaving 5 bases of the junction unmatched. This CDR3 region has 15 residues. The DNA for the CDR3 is TGTGCCAGCAGCTTAAGTGGGGGGACAGGGTATGGCTACACCTTC. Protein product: CASSLSGGTGYGYTF.

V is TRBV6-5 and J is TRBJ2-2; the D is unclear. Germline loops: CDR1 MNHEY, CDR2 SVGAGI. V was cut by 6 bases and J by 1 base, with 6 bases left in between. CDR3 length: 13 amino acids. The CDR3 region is CASRTVNTGELFF. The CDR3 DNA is TGTGCCAGCAGAACTGTGAACACCGGGGAGCTGTTTTTT.

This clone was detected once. CDR3 residues: CASSNSGSQDTQYF. The CDR3, as DNA: TGTGCCAGCAGCAATAGCGGGAGTCAAGATACGCAGTATTTT. The chain recombines TRBV7-3 with TRBJ2-3; 9 positions agree with TRBD2. This CDR3 contains 14 residues. Germline loops: CDR1 SGHTA, CDR2 FQGTGA. The ends lost 5 bases at V and 5 bases at J; junction bases unmatched: 5.

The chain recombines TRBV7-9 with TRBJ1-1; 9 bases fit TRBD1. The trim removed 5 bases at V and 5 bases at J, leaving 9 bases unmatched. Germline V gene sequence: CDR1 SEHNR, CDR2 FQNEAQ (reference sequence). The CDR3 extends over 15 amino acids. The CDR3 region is CASSPGTGYLTEAFF. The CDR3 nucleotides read TGTGCCAGCAGCCCCGGGACAGGGTATTTGACTGAAGCTTTCTTT.

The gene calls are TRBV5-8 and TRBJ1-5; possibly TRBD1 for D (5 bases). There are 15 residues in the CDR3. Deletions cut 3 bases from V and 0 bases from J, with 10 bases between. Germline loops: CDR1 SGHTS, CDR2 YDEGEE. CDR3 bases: TGTGCCAGCAGCTCCCGGGGGTTTAGCAATCAGCCCCAGCATTTT. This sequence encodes CASSSRGFSNQPQHF.

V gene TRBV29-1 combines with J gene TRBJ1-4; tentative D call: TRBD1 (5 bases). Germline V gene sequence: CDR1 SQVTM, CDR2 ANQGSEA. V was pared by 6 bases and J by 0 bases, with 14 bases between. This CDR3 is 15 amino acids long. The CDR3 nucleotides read TGCAGCGTCGGGACCGACGGAACAACTAATGAAAAACTGTTTTTT. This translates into CSVGTDGTTNEKLFF.

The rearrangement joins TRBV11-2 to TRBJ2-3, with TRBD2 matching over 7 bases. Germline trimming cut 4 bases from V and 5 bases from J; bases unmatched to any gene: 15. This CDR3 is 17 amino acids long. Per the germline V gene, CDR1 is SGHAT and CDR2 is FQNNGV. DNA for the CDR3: TGTGCCAGCAGCTCCTTCGAAAGCGGGACGCGGGGAGATACGCAGTATTTT. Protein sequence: CASSSFESGTRGDTQYF.

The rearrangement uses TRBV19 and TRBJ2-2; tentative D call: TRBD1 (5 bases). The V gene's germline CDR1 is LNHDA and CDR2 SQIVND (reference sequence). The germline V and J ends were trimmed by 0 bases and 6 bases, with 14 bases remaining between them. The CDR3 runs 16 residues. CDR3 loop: CASSIDRVKGAGELFF. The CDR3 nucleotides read TGTGCCAGTAGTATAGACAGGGTAAAGGGCGCCGGGGAGCTGTTTTTT.

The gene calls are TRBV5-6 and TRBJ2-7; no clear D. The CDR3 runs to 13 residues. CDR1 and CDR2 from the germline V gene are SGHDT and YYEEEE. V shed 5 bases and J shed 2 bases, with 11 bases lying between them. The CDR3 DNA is TGTGCCAGCAGTTTACGGTCAACCTACGAGCAGTACTTC. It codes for CASSLRSTYEQYF.

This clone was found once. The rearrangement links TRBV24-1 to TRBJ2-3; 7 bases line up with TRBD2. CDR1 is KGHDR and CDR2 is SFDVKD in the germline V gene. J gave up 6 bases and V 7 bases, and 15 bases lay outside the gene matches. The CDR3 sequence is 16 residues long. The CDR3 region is CATRGVSGVGGDTQYF. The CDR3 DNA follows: TGTGCCACCAGGGGAGTGAGCGGGGTCGGGGGGGATACGCAGTATTTT.

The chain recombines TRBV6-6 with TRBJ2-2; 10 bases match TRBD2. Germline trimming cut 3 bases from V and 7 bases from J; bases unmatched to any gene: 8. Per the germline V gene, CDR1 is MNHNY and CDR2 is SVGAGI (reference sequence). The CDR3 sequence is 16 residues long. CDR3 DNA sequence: TGTGCCAGCAGTTATGGAGCGGGGGGGCAAGGCGGGGAGCTGTTTTTT. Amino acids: CASSYGAGGQGGELFF.

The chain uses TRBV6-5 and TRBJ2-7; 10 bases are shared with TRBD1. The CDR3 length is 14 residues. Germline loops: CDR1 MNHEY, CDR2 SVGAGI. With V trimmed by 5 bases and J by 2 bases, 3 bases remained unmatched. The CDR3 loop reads CASSRQGATYEQYF. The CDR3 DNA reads TGTGCCAGCAGTCGACAGGGGGCGACCTACGAGCAGTACTTC.

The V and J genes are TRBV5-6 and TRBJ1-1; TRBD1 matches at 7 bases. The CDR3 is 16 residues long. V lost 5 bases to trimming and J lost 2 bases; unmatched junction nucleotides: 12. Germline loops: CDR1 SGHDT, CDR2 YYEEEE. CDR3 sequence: CASSWTPGQLNTEAFF. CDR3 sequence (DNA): TGTGCCAGCAGTTGGACTCCGGGACAGCTAAACACTGAAGCTTTCTTT.

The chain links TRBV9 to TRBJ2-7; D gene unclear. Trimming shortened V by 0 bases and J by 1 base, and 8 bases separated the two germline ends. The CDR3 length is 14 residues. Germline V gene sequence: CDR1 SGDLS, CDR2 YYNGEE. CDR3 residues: CASSVDLGSYEQYF. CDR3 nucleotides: TGTGCCAGCAGCGTAGACTTAGGGTCCTACGAGCAGTACTTC.

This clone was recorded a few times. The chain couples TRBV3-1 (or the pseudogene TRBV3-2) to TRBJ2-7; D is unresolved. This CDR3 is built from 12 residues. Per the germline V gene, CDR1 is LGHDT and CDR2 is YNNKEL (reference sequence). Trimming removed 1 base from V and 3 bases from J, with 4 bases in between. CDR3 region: CASSQVDYEQYF. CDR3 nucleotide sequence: TGTGCCAGCAGCCAAGTTGACTACGAGCAGTACTTC.